This TCR beta chain was sequenced in a study of blood T cell repertoires in COVID-19. About the research overall: PBMCs, B-cell-depleted T cells, or T cells provided the cDNA or gDNA that made up the material.

Trimming cost V 1 base and J 7 bases; bases outside gene matches: 4. The length of the CDR3 is 14 residues. Germline V CDR1 and CDR2: SGHDN, FVKESK. This table comes from immunoSEQ multiplex PCR, and its TCRdb copy is limited to in-frame clones, with some not included. The sample has 270,000 or so clones, approximately 86% seen once. The sequence was collected from a woman aged 18-30 years with acute or convalescent COVID-19. Sequencing input: peripheral blood. The chain is built from TRBV14 and TRBJ2-1; TRBD2 matches at 7 bases. The chain's CDR3 is CASSQVWGGNEQFF. The CDR3 DNA reads TGTGCCAGCAGCCAAGTTTGGGGGGGAAATGAGCAGTTCTTC.